This T cell receptor beta chain was recovered during a study of human T cells and chemical hapten exposure. One entry per CDR3 protein results from TCRdb running MiXCR on the RACE reads. The sample records a few hundred thousand distinct CDR3 sequences, about 5.4% being singletons. Regarding time point: pre-sensitization, week 0. The treatment denotes: therapeutic diphenylcyclopropenone sensitization with weekly scalp DPC. Study-wide results and caveats: The donors suffered from alopecia, so their immune response may not match that of healthy people.

This clonotype came up a few times. Its target is not known. The sample was whole blood, taken in connection with sensitization to the hapten diphenylcyclopropenone (DPC). The sequence was obtained from a woman aged 18-29 years with alopecia areata. Some clones in this sample may be carry-over from other donors' samples.

The CDR3 here is CASSVVGGGSNEQFF. As DNA, the CDR3 is TGTGCCAGCAGCGTAGTTGGCGGGGGGTCCAATGAGCAGTTCTTC. The rearrangement uses TRBV9 and TRBJ2-1; 8 positions match TRBD2. The CDR3 runs to 15 residues. V shed 0 bases, J shed 6 bases, and the junction held 5 bases outside the gene matches. CDR1 and CDR2 (germline): SGDLS, YYNGEE.